This TCR beta chain was identified in a study of shared clonotypes between healthy human individuals. The CDR3 has 15 residues. Germline V gene data show CDR1 as MGHRA and CDR2 as YSYEKL. V lost 2 bases to trimming and J lost 9 bases, with 19 bases between them. In the case of this clone: Only one base separates this from a far larger clonotype, so it likely reflects a read error.

Using immunoSEQ multiplex PCR, the repertoire was profiled, and TCRdb retains in-frame clones only, with some absent. The table includes approximately 500,000 clones, roughly 80% detected once. The receptor's source is a woman in her thirties or forties in good health. Some clones in this sample may be carry-over from other donors' samples. Input material: PBMCs. The chain employs TRBV4-1 and TRBJ1-2, with D possibly TRBD1 on 6 matching bases. The CDR3 sequence: CASSQTGKSRYCYTF. DNA for the CDR3: TGCGCCAGCAGCCAAACAGGGAAGTCTAGGTATTGCTACACCTTC.